These 3 T cell receptor beta chains share one sample of origin, sequenced in a study. Via MiXCR, TCRdb re-called the reads, giving one row per CDR3 protein. The sample lists several thousand distinct CDR3 sequences, roughly 32% occurring once. The sequenced material came from blood. The receptors come from a human donor.

This clonotype appeared a few times. This chain uses TRBV18 with TRBJ2-1; D uncertain. The CDR3 has 15 residues. V was trimmed by 3 bases and J by 1 base, leaving 10 bases between them. The germline V gene encodes CDR1 KGHSH and CDR2 LQKENI. This chain's CDR3 is CASSPDRPSYNEQFF. DNA of the CDR3: TGTGCCAGCTCACCGGACCGTCCTTCCTACAATGAGCAGTTCTTC.

The chain carries TRBV27 and TRBJ1-5; D unresolved. V dropped 4 bases and J dropped 0 bases, with 31 bases sitting between them. This CDR3 is built from 22 residues. Germline-derived CDR1 and CDR2 are MNHEY and SMNVEV (reference sequence). The DNA for the CDR3 is TGTGCCAGCAGTTCGATAAGCGGCCACACTCATGATGCACTGTGTAGCAATCAGCCCCAGCATTTT. This translates into CASSSISGHTHDALCSNQPQHF.

Turning to this clonotype: This clone may be a read error of a much larger clone one base away. This sequence joins TRBV29-1 and TRBJ2-1; D gene unclear. Germline values: CDR1 SQVTM, CDR2 ANQGSEA. Trimming cost V 8 bases and J 9 bases, with 14 bases left between them. The CDR3 contains 11 residues. The CDR3 loop reads CSIARSGEQFF. CDR3 DNA sequence: TGCAGCATTGCCCGAAGTGGTGAGCAGTTCTTC.